This T cell receptor beta chain was identified during a study of blood T cell repertoires in COVID-19. Using immunoSEQ multiplex PCR, the repertoire was profiled, and TCRdb retains in-frame clones only, with some absent. The table shows 250,000 to 350,000 clones, with approximately 90% occurring only once. With 0 bases clipped from V and 5 bases from J, the junction kept 4 bases outside the gene matches. The CDR3 has 14 residues. Germline V gene lookup returns CDR1 SGHRS and CDR2 YFSETQ. The TCR sequence derives from a woman in her late teens or twenties who had recovered from COVID-19. This chain connects TRBV5-1 to TRBJ2-7; TRBD1 matches 8 bases. Sequencing was done on a sample of PBMCs or T cells enriched from blood (not recorded which). The CDR3 region is CASSLGDRSNEQYF. CDR3 coding DNA: TGCGCCAGCAGCTTGGGGGACAGGAGCAACGAGCAGTACTTC.